A selection of T cell receptor beta chains follows, all from one sample in a study of T-cell reconstitution after alpha-beta-depleted transplantation in children. TCRdb ran MiXCR on the PCR reads and lists one entry per CDR3 protein. This sample has roughly 500,000 distinct CDR3 sequences, with around a third found just once. The sample was PBMCs from the stem cell graft donor, taken from the stem cell graft. These receptors originate from a human donor who donated a stem cell graft to a child with aplastic anemia. Both conserved end residues are part of each CDR3.

V | CDR3
TRBV11-2 | CASSLGLIIGGAGNEQFF
TRBV7-2 | CASRLDRASYGYTF
TRBV20-1 | CSAPGGGLVNEQFF
TRBV15 | CATSKEGSGETQYF
TRBV20-1 | CSARVGDRAVHNSPLHF
TRBV18 | CASSPPQGTGGTEAFF
TRBV7-2 | CASSQTGPNEKLFF
TRBV12-3/TRBV12-4 | CASSPSGLGTDTQYF
TRBV6-1 | CASSEADGRGDTEAFF
TRBV29-1 | CSVQGLNEQYF
TRBV6-2/TRBV6-3 | CASSYYQGAVQPQHF
TRBV5-1 | CASSLAQRGYTEAFF
TRBV5-1 | CASSPPPGRETQYF
TRBV28 | CASSLTGTIYEQYF
TRBV24-1 | CATSDPGDTDTQYF
TRBV6-5 | CASSYSTRVGANVLTF
TRBV5-1 | CASSLAAGGVSYGYTF
TRBV5-1 | CASSSAQGAITGANVLTF
TRBV18 | CASSLGQVEKLFF
TRBV9 | CASSARLAGVADTQYF
TRBV6-5 | CASSYAEVANDEQFF
TRBV7-9 | CATLPRLAVFSYNEQFF
TRBV4-2 | CASSHASRVGTEAFF
TRBV7-2 | CASSLHNPDTQYF
TRBV29-1 | CSVARSGDNQPQHF
TRBV12-3/TRBV12-4 | CASSSTGQGRNYGYTF
TRBV4-3 | CASSKRLAGAGNEQFF
TRBV7-2 | CASSLGQRGQGEKLFF
TRBV5-1 | CASREREENEQFF
TRBV7-2 | CASSLGGGGQGAAQHF
TRBV27 | CASSSEQGNTEAFF
TRBV29-1 | CSVTLAGAGETQYF
TRBV12-3/TRBV12-4 | CASSLLQGAGLAEAFF
TRBV9 | CASSPTLGEHNEQFF
TRBV12-3/TRBV12-4 | CASSPGTAEYF
TRBV5-1 | CASSFADQPTDTQYF
TRBV14 | CASNGDRKNSPLHF
TRBV29-1 | CSVVPTGKNTEAFF
TRBV5-6 | CASSPGTSGKRFF
TRBV5-1 | CASSWMEWTSGNRSYNEQFF
TRBV7-2 | CASSLAGGWEPRQNTQYF
TRBV9 | CASSPRVGAGTEAFF
TRBV14 | CASSHGLAGYYNEQFF
TRBV25-1 | CASSDYSTTNTGELFF
TRBV6-1 | CASSGNRAYQETQYF
TRBV4-2 | CASSQERVVAYEQYF
TRBV5-6 | CASSASRTANEKLFF
TRBV12-3/TRBV12-4 | CASGSRENTEAFF
TRBV29-1 | CSVWTLGNMYEQYF
TRBV5-1 | CASRMHQSAGGLPLDIVQYF
TRBV27 | CATGNSNQPQHF
TRBV29-1 | CSVEVGANYGYTF
TRBV7-2 | CASSLLSGGKFF
TRBV29-1 | CSVVDSDSGNTIYF
TRBV6-2/TRBV6-3 | CASHYRGYNEQFF
TRBV20-1 | CSARPRGTRYGYTF
TRBV6-5 | CASSYATGVDRTQYF